This T cell receptor (beta chain) was retrieved from a study of blood T cells in healthy people across ages (dated by TCRdb to between 2015 and 2016). In terms of the full investigation: In model experiments, template switching captured roughly one uniquely barcoded TCR beta cDNA molecule for every two T cells. Age-related changes in TCR beta repertoire diversity were measured in the study by deep sequencing normalized with unique cDNA molecular identifiers. Donors were grouped into four age groups: young (average approximately 15 years), middle-aged (around 39), aged (over 55) and long-lived (about 82). To avoid experimental bias, donors of different ages were distributed randomly across sequencing lanes. Using the same blood draw, the study looked at two additional independent replicas of 1 million unique cDNA reads for two donors, one aged 18 to 30 and the other aged 80 or older.

As to this clonotype: The specificity of this receptor is unknown. Base-call qualities are not available, and no considerably larger clone is one nucleotide away.

Trimming costs V 7 bases and J 4 bases, and their ends lie 11 bases apart. Including cysteine and phenylalanine, the CDR3 has 13 amino acids. CDR3 DNA only is kept here, 39 bases in frame from base 1. Reading the germline V gene (reference sequence) gives CDR1 MNHEY and CDR2 SMNVEV. Results the study describes overall, beyond this receptor: Because the CMV infection status of the donors was unknown, age-related changes in expanded clonotypes may potentially have been confounded. Compared with the aged group, more naive CD4+ T cells, fewer expanded clones and increased TCR diversity were shown by the long-lived group, suggesting age selection. As age increased, observed TCR beta diversity per million T cells dropped in a roughly linear way, and a significant reduction was already evident by age about 40. Bulk unsorted PBMC profiling prevented conclusive comparison of naive and antigen-experienced compartments. Observed TCR beta diversity correlated strongly with the percentage of naive T cells measured by flow cytometry. Estimates of total diversity based on one million sequenced T cells were regarded as lower bounds and as underestimates.

The library was prepared using 5' RACE. Sequencing instrument: Illumina HiSeq 2500. A second PCR of roughly 7 to 11 cycles was performed with a sample-barcoded 5' primer and a J-beta primer mix. A unique molecular identifier was introduced onto each TCR beta cDNA molecule by a template-switch 5' adaptor carrying 12 random nucleotides. At least 3 million CDR3-containing paired-end reads were obtained from each sample. First-strand cDNA synthesis was performed from all RNA using the Mint cDNA synthesis kit, with priming by a TRBC-specific oligonucleotide. All cDNA was treated with uracil-DNA glycosylase and then went through a first 18-cycle PCR with the universal primers M1SS and BC2_uni_R. Turning to the authors' computational methods: For normalization, 1 million high-quality reads, each with a distinct molecular identifier, were randomly selected from each sample. Reads sharing molecular identifiers were discarded rather than binned into consensus sequences. MiTCR, run with a Q25 quality threshold and the strictest error-elimination algorithm, handled CDR3 identification, clonotype clustering and error correction. Lower-bound total TCR beta diversity was estimated with a nonparametric unseen species model using Euler transformation. The raw public data were reprocessed by TCRdb itself: fastp quality trimming at Q25, MiXCR clonotype calling, in-frame beta chains only. For every CDR3 protein sequence, its rows merge into one entry that carries the most common genes and DNA. These V and J calls rely on TCRdb rather than the paper's analysis. A total of approximately 1.5 million distinct CDR3 sequences appear in this sample, 35% to 45% of them only once. The ten largest clones add up to approximately 4% of the sample.

The roughly 37 donors, aged about 6 to 95 years, were systemically healthy Caucasian individuals from Russia. Each donor gave ten milliliters of peripheral blood, collected into EDTA-treated Vacutainer tubes. Ficoll-Paque density-gradient centrifugation was used to isolate PBMCs, with at least 6.5 million per sample. Total RNA, at least 5.5 micrograms per sample, was extracted from PBMCs with Trizol reagent. For every donor, flow cytometry on a PBMC aliquot measured the percentage of naive CD45RAhigh/CD27high T cells. In this chain, TRBV27 is recombined with TRBJ2-1; no D segment can be confidently identified. This receptor was obtained from a woman in her late teens or twenties in good health. Sequences were obtained from blood. The bases are TGTGCCAGCACCCAAAAACTTTACAATGAGCAGTTCTTC. It codes for CASTQKLYNEQFF.